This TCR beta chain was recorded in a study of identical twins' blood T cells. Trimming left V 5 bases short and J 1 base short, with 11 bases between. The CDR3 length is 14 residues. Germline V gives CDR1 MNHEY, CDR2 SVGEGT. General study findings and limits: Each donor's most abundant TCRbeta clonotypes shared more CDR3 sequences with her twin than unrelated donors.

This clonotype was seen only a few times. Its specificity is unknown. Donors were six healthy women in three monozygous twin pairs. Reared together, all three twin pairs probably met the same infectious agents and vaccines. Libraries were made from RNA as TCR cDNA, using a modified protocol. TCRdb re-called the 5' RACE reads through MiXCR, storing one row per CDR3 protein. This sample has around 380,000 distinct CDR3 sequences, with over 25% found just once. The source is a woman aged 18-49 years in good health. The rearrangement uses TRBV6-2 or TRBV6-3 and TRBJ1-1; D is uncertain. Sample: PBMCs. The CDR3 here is CASSRRTENTEAFF. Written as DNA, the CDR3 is TGTGCCAGCAGTCGCCGGACGGAGAACACTGAAGCTTTCTTT.